The sequence of this T cell receptor (beta chain) was determined in a study of T cell responses to AZD1222 COVID-19 vaccine. Per germline, CDR1 SQVTM and CDR2 ANQGSEA. V was trimmed by 7 bases and J by 0 bases, leaving 13 bases between them. The CDR3 runs 14 residues. On this clone: The antigen is not known.

TCRdb's copy holds only in-frame clones and misses some; the assay was immunoSEQ multiplex PCR. The data show about 120,000 clones, with roughly 92% seen just once and about 1.5% held by the top ten. Study-wide points: Nearly half of spike-specific TCRs reportedly go after variant regions that carry no mutations. Regions 160-218 and 743-854 dominated among vaccine-associated CD4 TCRs spanning spike. Clonal diversity was possibly underestimated, and white British individuals and females predominated among donors. None of the repertoires were sampled until the peak T cell response had passed.

The TCR originated in an adult in good health. The chain uses TRBV29-1 and TRBJ1-3, with D perhaps TRBD1 (6 bases). Specimen: peripheral blood, collected on day 0 of AZD1222 vaccination. As DNA, the CDR3 is TGCAGCGGAGGGGGGGGGCTCTCTGGAAACACCATATATTTT. Its protein is CSGGGGLSGNTIYF.